This T cell receptor (beta chain) was recorded in a study of T cell repertoires in ileal Crohn's disease. V was cut by 2 bases and J by 4 bases, with 6 bases left in between. The CDR3 covers 13 residues. Looked up from germline, CDR1 is ENHRY and CDR2 is SYGVKD. Study-level points and caveats: Active smokers at surgery had more clonal expansions than non-smokers. All patients with clonality above 26.8% had endoscopic recurrence.

Turning to this clone: Its antigen is unknown.

Five hundred nanograms of biopsy DNA per sample underwent TCRB immunosequencing. Using immunoSEQ multiplex PCR, the repertoire was profiled, and TCRdb retains in-frame clones only, with some absent. The sample contains roughly 14,000 clones, over 60% of which appear only once. The sequence was obtained from an adult with Crohn's disease. Sequencing input: ileal tissue. The rearrangement uses TRBV10-3 and TRBJ1-3; D gene uncertain. The CDR3 DNA follows: TGTGCCATCAGTGAGACTCCGGGAAACACCATATATTTT. Translating it yields CAISETPGNTIYF.